The 6 T cell receptor beta chains below all came from one sample that was sequenced in a study of blood T cell repertoires in COVID-19. The data were produced by immunoSEQ multiplex PCR, yet TCRdb's version contains in-frame clones alone and is incomplete. The sample shows over 150,000 clones, approximately 86% of them seen only once. The sequenced sample was peripheral blood. The source is a woman older than 75 with COVID-19, enrolled during active disease.

The chain is built from TRBV7-3 and TRBJ1-6; D is ambiguous. Germline CDR1 and CDR2: SGHTA and FQGTGA. Deletions cut 5 bases from V and 7 bases from J, with 15 bases between. The CDR3 covers 15 residues. CDR3 sequence (DNA): TGTGCCAGCAGCCTTGGGCTGGGTCGGAATTCACCCCTCCACTTT. Residues: CASSLGLGRNSPLHF.

This chain uses TRBV5-8 with TRBJ1-4; D gene unclear. CDR1 is SGHTS and CDR2 is YDEGEE in the germline V gene. This CDR3 comprises 16 residues. Between the trimmed V and J ends, which lost 0 bases and 0 bases, there was a span of 9 bases. CDR3 region: CASSLAGFATNEKLFF. The CDR3 DNA follows: TGTGCCAGCAGCTTGGCAGGATTTGCAACTAATGAAAAACTGTTTTTT.

The V gene is TRBV9, the J gene TRBJ2-5, with 8 bases fitting TRBD1. CDR1 SGDLS and CDR2 YYNGEE come from the germline V gene. The CDR3 runs to 16 residues. V trimming: 0 bases; J trimming: 1 base; junction bases outside the gene matches: 5. CDR3 in amino acids: CASSVAGQGLQETQYF. The CDR3 bases are TGTGCCAGCAGCGTAGCTGGACAGGGACTCCAAGAGACCCAGTACTTC.

The chain carries TRBV4-1 and TRBJ1-4; TRBD1 matches 7 bases. The CDR3 contains 16 residues. J lost 0 bases, V lost 0 bases, and 1 base had no gene match. Germline V gives CDR1 MGHRA, CDR2 YSYEKL. DNA for the CDR3: TGCGCCAGCAGCCAAGAAGGGACAGCAACTAATGAAAAACTGTTTTTT. This sequence encodes CASSQEGTATNEKLFF.

This chain joins TRBV12-3 or TRBV12-4 and TRBJ1-1; D ambiguous. This CDR3 contains 12 residues. V was shortened by 2 bases and J by 4 bases, with 5 bases between the two germline ends. This chain's CDR3 is CASSLTGTEAFF. CDR3 sequence (DNA): TGTGCCAGCAGTTTAACGGGCACTGAAGCTTTCTTT.

The chain is built from TRBV29-1 and TRBJ2-1; 9 bases agree with TRBD1. This CDR3 has 14 amino acids. The V gene's germline CDR1 is SQVTM and CDR2 ANQGSEA. The V gene end was trimmed by 3 bases and the J gene end by 2 bases; junction bases not matched to a gene: 2. The CDR3 DNA is TGCAGCGTTGACAGGACAGGGGCCTACAATGAGCAGTTCTTC. Its protein is CSVDRTGAYNEQFF.